The present T cell receptor beta chain was sequenced within a study of blood T cell repertoires in COVID-19. Study details: Collection of acute and convalescent COVID-19 samples took place in the United States, Italy and Spain. In each case, the material was cDNA or gDNA derived from T cells, B-cell-depleted T cells, or PBMCs.

Under the authors' procedure: Researchers report that nucleated cell counts were estimated from reference gene primer amplification. TCRdb's table, derived via immunoSEQ multiplex PCR, lists solely in-frame clones and lacks some. Clone size and V and J calls were adopted from that table, with D and trimming inferred from the DNA. The sample includes 300,000 to 350,000 clones, roughly 89% of them seen just once. Many counts were recorded for this clone. The age range of participants was about 18 to 100 years, with residence in fewer than 25 US areas. The sequence came from a woman under 30 who had recovered from COVID-19. The specimen was PBMCs or T cells enriched from blood (not recorded which).

The CDR3 protein is CASAPRWGWASGRRAGQFF. The CDR3 DNA reads as TGTGCCAGCGCCCCCCGGTGGGGGTGGGCTAGCGGGAGGAGGGCTGGGCAGTTCTTC. This chain links TRBV28 with TRBJ2-1, with 11 nucleotides matching TRBD2. The CDR3 totals 19 residues. Per the germline V gene, CDR1 is MDHEN and CDR2 is SYDVKM. J gave up 12 bases and V 8 bases, and 27 bases lay outside the gene matches.